Below, one TCR beta chain is given with its context. Its antigen target is currently unknown. Per-base quality was not reported, and no clone a single base away is much larger than it. CDR1 and CDR2 were assigned from the germline V gene as MGHRA and YSYEKL. Compared with germline, V lacks 8 bases and J lacks 3 bases; bases without a gene match: 13. From cysteine to phenylalanine, the CDR3 is 18 amino acids long. Only CDR3 DNA remains: 54 bases, in frame from the first base. Each donor gave one peripheral blood draw, averaging approximately 0.11 L, which was collected into heparinised tubes. A BD FACSAria II and a panel including CD45RO, CCR7, CD25, CD127, CD95 and CD27 were used to sort naive, central memory, regulatory and stem cell-like memory CD4+ T cells. A purity above 98% was achieved for all sorted populations. PBMCs were separated immediately by Lymphoprep density gradient centrifugation and were stained directly, without being cultured. So that batch effects would be minimized, each experiment stained and sorted samples in pairs, pairing one healthy donor with one patient.

The High Capacity cDNA Reverse Transcription Kit was used to reverse transcribe all of the isolated RNA, meaning that expressed TCRB transcripts were what got sequenced. Deep immunoSEQ sequencing was applied to naive, central memory and regulatory T cell samples, giving an average of around 4 million total reads per sample. Sorted cells were lysed in RLT buffer, and RNA was extracted using DNase-treated RNeasy Micro or Mini kits according to cell number. To prevent cross-contamination, every cell subset was processed on its own, while patient and healthy donor samples were processed together. Using the immunoSEQ multiplex PCR, TCRB sequences were amplified from cDNA into 87-bp fragments spanning the CDR3 region. Sequencing of the amplicons was done on the Illumina HiSeq platform. The original methods were these. PCR bias was corrected computationally using synthetic template baselines, and reads within Hamming distance 2 were collapsed, with unmergeable singletons discarded. Reads were aligned against IMGT to assign V, D and J genes, CDR3 length and insertions or deletions at six rearrangement sites. Within each subset, clonotype counts were normalized to the number of sorted cells before true diversity and Gini coefficients were calculated with the tcR R package. Repertoire sharing was quantified using the overlap coefficient calculated on TCRB nucleotide sequences. TCRdb retrieved this table from immuneACCESS and kept in-frame rearrangements only. Not all clones are present; in checked studies, unresolved V genes account for under half, and no reason is known for the remainder. The DNA was the basis for D and trimming; V, J and clone size are from that table. The sample contains about 150,000 clones, about 7.3% of them found a single time. Clones ranked in the top ten supply approximately 0.69% of the sample.

This record belongs to a study of beta chain features in type 1 diabetes (dated by TCRdb to the late 2010s). Regarding the study in general: Mean age, gender distribution, total cell number and subset yield did not differ between patients and healthy donors. A total of about 100,000,000 sorted cells were examined across all samples, and RNA yield correlated strongly with the number of cells per subset. In the study, TCRB repertoires of sorted circulating CD4+ T cell subsets from recently diagnosed type 1 diabetes patients were compared with those of matched healthy donors. Regulatory and stem cell-like memory subsets were obtained from only 8 patients and roughly eight healthy donors, while naive and central memory subsets were obtained from all 28 donors. Results and caveats for the whole study, not just this receptor: Sequencing cDNA rather than genomic DNA could over-represent highly expressing activated cells, although activation and CD3 levels did not differ between groups. Because small numbers of individuals were included in the HLA sub-analyses, any influence of HLA type on TCRB rearrangement was left unresolved. A moderate but significant shortening of TCRB CDR3 length was observed in type 1 diabetes patients in all four CD4+ subsets. Shorter templates might be favored by PCR, yet because patient and control samples were amplified and corrected together, any such skew would affect both groups equally. Naive, central memory and regulatory TCRB repertoires appeared to be more similar among patients than among healthy donors. At VDJ recombination sites, patients with type 1 diabetes made fewer insertions and deleted more nucleotides, a pattern implying thymic rearrangement abnormalities.

The clonotype was recovered from a man aged 18-30 years in good health. Recombination linked TRBV4-1 to TRBJ2-6, and 10 junctional nucleotides match TRBD1. Sequencing used central memory CD4+ T cells from blood. The nucleotide sequence reads as follows: TGCGCCAGCGGGCATAAGGGGACAGGGGTTAGTGGGGCCAACGTCCTGACTTTC. Its product reads: CASGHKGTGVSGANVLTF.